Listed here are 25 T cell receptor beta chains from one sample, sequenced in a study of cytomegalovirus exposure and HLA in healthy donors. PCR used 60 Vbeta primers and 13 Jbeta primers. The method was immunoSEQ multiplex PCR; TCRdb's version includes in-frame clones alone and lacks a portion of them. The sample records about 230,000 clones, roughly 91% being singletons. The material sequenced was PBMCs. All receptors come from a woman younger than 30 in good health and CMV-seronegative.

This chain links TRBV15 with TRBJ2-7; D uncertain. The CDR3 runs 12 residues. Trimming removed 1 base at V and 3 bases at J, with 4 bases between. Germline V gene sequence: CDR1 LNHNV, CDR2 YYDKDF (reference sequence). CDR3 residues: CATSRAYYEQYF. In DNA form, the CDR3 reads TGTGCCACCAGCAGAGCGTACTACGAGCAGTACTTC.

As regards this clone: A read error may account for a junction end that differs from germline. Other DNA sequences in this sample translate to the same CDR3. This chain joins TRBV6-4 and TRBJ2-7; 8 nucleotides line up with TRBD1. This CDR3 comprises 18 residues. Germline lookup yields CDR1 MRHNA and CDR2 SNTAGT. Written as DNA, the CDR3 is TGCGCCAGCAGGAACAGGGGGGTCAAGAAGAACCACTCCTACGAGCAGTACTTC. It yields the protein CASRNRGVKKNHSYEQYF.

V gene TRBV21-1 combines with J gene TRBJ2-7; the table gives TRBD2 as D, unverified against the DNA. TRBV21-1 is a pseudogene. The CDR3 totals 19 residues. In DNA, the CDR3 is TGTGCCAGCAGCGGACTCTGGGGGCTAGCGGGAGCCACCTCCTACGAGCAGTACTTC. This sequence encodes CASSGLWGLAGATSYEQYF.

The chain couples TRBV5-1 to TRBJ1-5; 7 nucleotides align to TRBD1. V gave up 4 bases and J gave up 0 bases; unmatched junction bases: 4. The CDR3 length is 15 residues. Per germline, CDR1 SGHRS and CDR2 YFSETQ. Written as DNA, the CDR3 is TGCGCCAGCAGCCCGGACAGGAATAGCAATCAGCCCCAGCATTTT. It codes for CASSPDRNSNQPQHF.

This chain uses TRBV18 with TRBJ2-7; D is possibly TRBD1 (6 bases). With 0 bases removed from V and 7 bases from J, the gap between germline ends came to 22 bases. The CDR3 totals 17 residues. In germline, CDR1 is KGHSH, CDR2 LQKENI. CDR3 sequence: CASSPPDGSRGSWEQYF. In nucleotides, the CDR3 is TGTGCCAGCTCACCACCCGACGGATCCAGGGGCTCGTGGGAGCAGTACTTC.

This sequence joins TRBV2 and TRBJ1-1; D is perhaps TRBD1 (6 bases). Germline V lookup: CDR1 SNHLY, CDR2 FYNNEI. V was shortened by 8 bases and J by 1 base, with 14 bases between the two germline ends. The CDR3 has 14 amino acids. The CDR3 sequence: CASETGQGNTEAFF. DNA for the CDR3: TGTGCCAGCGAGACAGGACAAGGGAACACTGAAGCTTTCTTT.

This clone was seen once. The chain links TRBV9 to TRBJ2-1; 9 bases agree with TRBD1. The CDR3 length is 18 residues. V was pared by 0 bases and J by 1 base, with 8 bases of the junction left unmatched. Germline-derived CDR1 and CDR2 are SGDLS and YYNGEE. CDR3 amino acids: CASSVGTGDHGSYNEQFF. The CDR3 DNA reads as TGTGCCAGCAGCGTAGGGACAGGGGACCATGGGTCCTACAATGAGCAGTTCTTC.

The rearrangement uses TRBV19 and TRBJ2-1; TRBD2 matches 10 bases. V dropped 4 bases and J dropped 4; count of bases not matched to a gene: 7. This CDR3 has 16 amino acids. Germline assignment: CDR1 LNHDA and CDR2 SQIVND (reference sequence). CDR3: CASSTLAGGRYNEQFF. The DNA for the CDR3 is TGTGCCAGTAGTACGTTAGCGGGGGGTAGATACAATGAGCAGTTCTTC. Based on the CDR3 plus reference TRBV19 and TRBJ2-1, the full variable domain is DGGITQSPKYLFRKEGQNVTLSCEQNLNHDAMYWYRQDPGQGLRLIYYSQIVNDFQKGDIAEGYSVSREKKESFPLTVTSAQKNPTAFYLCASSTLAGGRYNEQFFGPGTRLTVL.

The J gene is TRBJ1-1, the V gene TRBV14, with D hard to call. V dropped 1 base and J dropped 6 bases, with 12 bases sitting between them. This CDR3 is 14 amino acids long. The germline V gene encodes CDR1 SGHDN and CDR2 FVKESK. The CDR3 loop reads CASSQARGSAEAFF. CDR3 sequence (DNA): TGTGCCAGCAGCCAAGCTAGAGGGAGTGCTGAAGCTTTCTTT.

This chain links TRBV2 with TRBJ2-7, with 13 bases fitting TRBD2. The trim removed 3 bases at V and 2 bases at J, leaving 7 bases unmatched. The CDR3 runs to 17 residues. Germline V gene lookup returns CDR1 SNHLY and CDR2 FYNNEI. The CDR3 loop reads CASSEGKGLAGTYEQYF. The CDR3 region has the DNA TGTGCCAGCAGTGAGGGGAAGGGACTAGCGGGAACCTACGAGCAGTACTTC. Supplemented by reference TRBV2 and TRBJ2-7, the full variable domain reads EPEVTQTPSHQVTQMGQEVILRCVPISNHLYFYWYRQILGQKVEFLVSFYNNEISEKSEIFDDQFSVERPDGSNFTLKIRSTKLEDSAMYFCASSEGKGLAGTYEQYFGPGTRLTVT.

This clone was counted a single time. J is TRBJ2-1 and V is TRBV11-2; 10 bases align to TRBD2. The V gene end was trimmed by 2 bases and the J gene end by 3 bases; junction bases not matched to a gene: 4. The length of the CDR3 is 16 residues. Per germline, CDR1 SGHAT and CDR2 FQNNGV. CDR3 region: CASSLRLAGVYNEQFF. CDR3 nucleotides: TGTGCCAGCAGCTTACGCCTAGCGGGAGTCTACAATGAGCAGTTCTTC.

The chain recombines TRBV6-5 with TRBJ2-1; 9 bases map to TRBD2. V trimming: 3 bases; J trimming: 0 bases; junction bases outside the gene matches: 3. The CDR3 covers 16 residues. Germline CDR1 is MNHEY and CDR2 is SVGAGI. The CDR3 here is CASSYGSGSSYNEQFF. Here the CDR3 DNA reads TGTGCCAGCAGTTATGGTAGCGGGAGCTCCTACAATGAGCAGTTCTTC.

This rearrangement joins TRBV6-5 to TRBJ1-2; D is possibly TRBD1 (5 bases). This CDR3 is 13 amino acids long. Trimming left V 7 bases short and J 1 base short, with 10 bases between. CDR1 is MNHEY, CDR2 SVGAGI, per germline. CDR3 amino acids: CASTPRDNYGYTF. In nucleotides, the CDR3 is TGTGCCAGCACTCCCAGGGATAACTATGGCTACACCTTC.

The chain joins TRBV23-1 to TRBJ2-7; D might be TRBD1 (5 bases). TRBV23-1 qualifies as an ORF whose function is uncertain. Trimming left V 4 bases short and J 2 bases short, with 15 bases between. CDR3 length: 15 amino acids. In DNA, the CDR3 is TGCGCCAGCAGTCCCAGGGTTTGTCGCCCCTACGAGCAGTACTTC. Encoded protein: CASSPRVCRPYEQYF.

The chain couples TRBV9 to TRBJ2-7, with TRBD2 matching 9 bases. Per the germline V gene, CDR1 is SGDLS and CDR2 is YYNGEE. With V trimmed by 7 bases and J by 7 bases, 12 bases remained unmatched. This CDR3 has 14 residues. CDR3 region: CASAPLAGAVEQYF. The CDR3 DNA reads as TGTGCCAGCGCACCCTTAGCGGGAGCTGTTGAGCAGTACTTC.

CDR3 nucleotide sequence: TGTGCCAGCAGTGACCAGGGCGGGGGGTCCCAGCATTTT. Encoded protein: CASSDQGGGSQHF. J is TRBJ1-5 and V is TRBV6-5; D might be TRBD1 (5 bases). The CDR3 length is 13 residues. Trimming took off 5 bases at V and 11 bases at J, with 16 bases between the two ends. Germline CDR1 MNHEY, CDR2 SVGAGI.

The rearrangement links TRBV5-1 to TRBJ2-7, with TRBD1 identical over 7 bases. V lost 0 bases, J lost 0 bases, and 3 bases stayed unmatched. This CDR3 comprises 15 residues. From germline, CDR1 is SGHRS and CDR2 YFSETQ. The CDR3 sequence: CASSLAGGISYEQYF. The CDR3 DNA reads as TGCGCCAGCAGCTTGGCAGGGGGAATCTCCTACGAGCAGTACTTC. Complete variable domain (other parts from reference TRBV5-1 and TRBJ2-7): KAGVTQTPRYLIKTRGQQVTLSCSPISGHRSVSWYQQTPGQGLQFLFEYFSETQRNKGNFPGRFSGRQFSNSRSEMNVSTLELGDSALYLCASSLAGGISYEQYFGPGTRLTVT.

J is TRBJ1-1 and V is TRBV9; maybe TRBD1 (5 bases). The germline CDR1 and CDR2 sequences are SGDLS and YYNGEE. The V end lost 3 bases, the J end lost 4 bases, and 13 bases lay between the germline ends. The CDR3 sequence is 14 residues long. DNA for the CDR3: TGTGCCAGCAGCGGGCAGGGTGTTGGCACTGAAGCTTTCTTT. It is translated as CASSGQGVGTEAFF.

The table lists this clone with a count of one. The rearrangement uses TRBV14 and TRBJ1-2; D unresolved. Germline V lookup: CDR1 SGHDN, CDR2 FVKESK. Trimming shortened V by 4 bases and J by 5 bases, and 11 bases separated the two germline ends. The CDR3 is made up of 13 amino acids. This chain's CDR3 is CASSLPLGYGYTF. The CDR3 region has the DNA TGTGCCAGCAGCCTCCCACTTGGTTATGGCTACACCTTC.

In its sample, this clone was seen once. The chain couples TRBV9 to TRBJ1-3; D uncertain. Germline CDR1 reads SGDLS; CDR2 reads YYNGEE. The V and J ends lost 2 bases and 1 base respectively, with 10 bases between them. The CDR3 is 15 amino acids. CDR3 sequence (DNA): TGTGCCAGCAGCGTCACGTCCCAGTCTGGAAACACCATATATTTT. Protein product: CASSVTSQSGNTIYF. Drawing the rest from reference TRBV9 and TRBJ1-3, the complete variable domain is DSGVTQTPKHLITATGQRVTLRCSPRSGDLSVYWYQQSLDQGLQFLIQYYNGEERAKGNILERFSAQQFPDLHSELNLSSLELGDSALYFCASSVTSQSGNTIYFGEGSWLTVV.

The chain employs TRBV4-2 and TRBJ1-1, with unresolved D. Trimming took off 2 bases at V and 1 base at J, with 8 bases between the two ends. Germline CDR1 and CDR2: LGHNA and YNFKEQ. CDR3 size: 14 residues. The CDR3 DNA reads as TGTGCCAGCAGCCAAAGTAGCAAGAACACTGAAGCTTTCTTT. It translates to CASSQSSKNTEAFF.

In this sample, this clone turned up a few times. This rearrangement joins TRBV7-9 to TRBJ2-5; 7 bases are shared with TRBD1. The CDR3 contains 13 residues. After removal of 5 bases from V and 2 bases from J, the junction contained 2 bases not matched to a gene. Germline V gene data show CDR1 as SEHNR and CDR2 as FQNEAQ (reference sequence). In nucleotides, the CDR3 is TGTGCCAGCAGCCCGGGACAGCAAGAGACCCAGTACTTC. It codes for CASSPGQQETQYF.

J is TRBJ1-2 and V is TRBV4-1, with a possible D match to TRBD1 (5 bases). The CDR3 covers 14 residues. V lost 3 bases and J lost 2, with 10 bases in between. Germline lookup yields CDR1 MGHRA and CDR2 YSYEKL. CDR3 amino acids: CASSQAGPNYGYTF. The DNA of the CDR3 is TGCGCCAGCAGCCAGGCGGGACCGAACTATGGCTACACCTTC.

The J gene is TRBJ2-7, the V gene TRBV11-2; D unresolved. The V end was cut by 1 base, the J end by 6 bases, with 7 bases between. The V gene's germline CDR1 is SGHAT and CDR2 FQNNGV. This CDR3 is 12 amino acids long. DNA of the CDR3: TGTGCCAGCAGCTTAGGACTGTTCGAGCAGTACTTC. Translating gives CASSLGLFEQYF.

The V gene is TRBV11-2, the J gene TRBJ2-7, with TRBD2 matching over 9 bases. The CDR3 extends over 16 amino acids. In germline, CDR1 is SGHAT, CDR2 FQNNGV. The trim removed 6 bases at V and 2 bases at J, leaving 11 bases unmatched. CDR3 loop: CASSLRGVAGAYEQYF. CDR3 nucleotide sequence: TGTGCCAGCAGTCTAAGGGGGGTAGCGGGAGCCTACGAGCAGTACTTC.